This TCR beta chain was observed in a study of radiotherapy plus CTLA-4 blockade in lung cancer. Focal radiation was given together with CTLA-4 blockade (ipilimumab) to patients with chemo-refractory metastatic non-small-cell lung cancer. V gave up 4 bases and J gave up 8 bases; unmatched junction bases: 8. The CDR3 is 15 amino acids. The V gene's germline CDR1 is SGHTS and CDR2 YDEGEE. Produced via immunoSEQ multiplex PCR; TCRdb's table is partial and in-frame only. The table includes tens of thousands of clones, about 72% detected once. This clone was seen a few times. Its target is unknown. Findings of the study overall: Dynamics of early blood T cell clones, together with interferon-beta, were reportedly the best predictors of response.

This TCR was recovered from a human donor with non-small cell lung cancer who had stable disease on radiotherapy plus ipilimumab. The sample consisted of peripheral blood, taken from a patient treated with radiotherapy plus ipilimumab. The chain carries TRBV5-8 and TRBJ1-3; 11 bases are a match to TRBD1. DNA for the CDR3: TGTGCCAGCAGCGTCGGGACAGGGGGTACAGACACCATATATTTT. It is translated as CASSVGTGGTDTIYF.